This paragraph covers one T cell receptor beta chain sequence. UMI-labeled 5' RACE generated the TCR beta libraries. For each CDR3 protein, TCRdb gives one entry from its re-call of the 5' RACE reads, without DNA. The ten most abundant clones cover about 5% of a sample with about 17,000 distinct CDR3 sequences. The sample belongs to a study of human CD8 memory T cell subsets. The source material was CD8+ stem-like memory T cells (TSCM and TCM) sorted from PBMCs. As to subset: stem-like memory CD8 T cells (TSTEM), CCR7+ PD-1- TIGIT-. This receptor was taken from a human donor in good health.

CDR3 amino acids: CASSPWQGTQETQYF. The rearrangement joins TRBV27 to TRBJ2-5; the D gene TCRdb calls, TRBD1, cannot be checked with no DNA. In germline, CDR1 is MNHEY, CDR2 SMNVEV (reference sequence). The CDR3 has 15 amino acids.